The 25 T cell receptor beta chains below come from one sample, sequenced in a study of cytomegalovirus exposure and HLA in healthy donors. Using immunoSEQ multiplex PCR, the repertoire was profiled, and TCRdb retains in-frame clones only, with some absent. The sample gives 200,000 or so clones, around 86% of which show up once; 1.5% to 2% is in the top ten. Sequences were obtained from PBMCs. These receptors all come from a young woman in good health and CMV-seropositive.

The chain has TRBV2 and TRBJ1-5, with D hard to call. Germline V gene data show CDR1 as SNHLY and CDR2 as FYNNEI. V dropped 4 bases and J dropped 6 bases, with 16 bases sitting between them. The CDR3 runs 15 residues. CDR3 residues: CASSALGPNGQPQHF. In DNA, the CDR3 is TGTGCCAGCAGTGCTCTAGGCCCAAATGGTCAGCCCCAGCATTTT.

This clone appeared a single time. Since a far larger clone is one base different, this is likely a read error. The chain is built from TRBV9 and TRBJ2-7; 12 bases line up with TRBD2. The length of the CDR3 is 15 residues. V was pared by 4 bases and J by 0 bases, with 2 bases of the junction left unmatched. Per the germline V gene, CDR1 is SGDLS and CDR2 is YYNGEE. CDR3 in DNA: TGTGCCAGCAGCCAGGGACTAGCGGGCTCCTACGAGCAGTACTTC. Encoded protein: CASSQGLAGSYEQYF.

The chain uses TRBV4-1 and TRBJ2-1, with D tentatively TRBD1 (6 bases). Trimming took 5 bases from V and 0 from J, leaving 17 bases between them. This CDR3 spans 17 amino acids. Germline CDR1 is MGHRA and CDR2 is YSYEKL. The DNA of the CDR3 is TGCGCCAGCAGCTATCCCTTCCAGGGGAGCTCCTACAATGAGCAGTTCTTC. Residues: CASSYPFQGSSYNEQFF.

This chain links TRBV13 with TRBJ2-4, with a tentative D call TRBD2 (6 bases). The germline V gene encodes CDR1 PRHDT and CDR2 FYEKMQ (reference sequence). V was trimmed by 0 bases and J by 5 bases, leaving 11 bases between them. CDR3 length: 15 residues. CDR3 in amino acids: CASSLGVSGQNIQYF. The CDR3 coding sequence is TGTGCCAGCAGCTTAGGGGTTAGCGGACAAAACATTCAGTACTTC.

In its sample, this clone was seen a few times. The chain links TRBV10-1 to TRBJ2-7, with 9 bases identical to TRBD1. V dropped 6 bases and J dropped 6; count of bases not matched to a gene: 6. Germline V gene data show CDR1 as WNHNN and CDR2 as SYGVQD (reference sequence). The CDR3 consists of 13 residues. The CDR3, as DNA: TGCGCCAGCAGAGGGACAGGGAACAGCGAGCAGTACTTC. Amino acid sequence: CASRGTGNSEQYF.

The chain recombines TRBV5-1 with TRBJ2-1, with D possibly TRBD1 on 5 matching bases. The germline V and J ends were trimmed by 5 bases and 4 bases, with 16 bases remaining between them. This CDR3 region has 15 residues. Germline values: CDR1 SGHRS, CDR2 YFSETQ. This CDR3 is CASSYSGAEYNEQFF. In nucleotides, the CDR3 is TGCGCCAGCAGTTATTCTGGGGCAGAGTACAATGAGCAGTTCTTC.

This clone was recorded only once. The gene calls are TRBV27 and TRBJ2-1; 15 positions agree with TRBD2. The germline gives CDR1 MNHEY, CDR2 SMNVEV (reference sequence). J gave up 7 bases and V 4 bases, and 2 bases lay outside the gene matches. CDR3 length equals 15 residues. CDR3 region: CASSSGTSGRNEQFF. The CDR3 DNA reads TGTGCCAGCAGTTCCGGGACTAGCGGGAGGAATGAGCAGTTCTTC.

The chain couples TRBV10-2 to TRBJ2-7; 10 nucleotides match TRBD2. Germline V CDR1 and CDR2: WSHSY, SAAADI. The CDR3 loop spans 15 amino acids. Unmatched junction bases numbered 6, after V lost 3 bases and J lost 4 bases. The CDR3 sequence: CASSDTSGNGYEQYF. CDR3 DNA sequence: TGCGCCAGCAGTGACACTAGCGGGAATGGGTACGAGCAGTACTTC.

V and J are TRBV4-2 and TRBJ2-3; TRBD2 matches at 9 bases. CDR3 length: 15 amino acids. CDR1 and CDR2 from the germline V gene are LGHNA and YNFKEQ. With V trimmed by 1 base and J by 6 bases, 5 bases remained unmatched. The CDR3 spells CASSQAGTSLDTQYF. The CDR3 nucleotides are TGTGCCAGCAGCCAAGCCGGGACTAGCCTGGATACGCAGTATTTT.

The rearrangement uses TRBV28 and TRBJ2-3; D is uncertain. The V end lost 6 bases, the J end lost 5 bases, and 9 bases lay between the germline ends. Per the germline V gene, CDR1 is MDHEN and CDR2 is SYDVKM. The CDR3 consists of 12 residues. The CDR3 region has the DNA TGTGCCAGCAGGGGCCCTGGAGATACGCAGTATTTT. Amino acid sequence: CASRGPGDTQYF.

The J gene is TRBJ2-7, the V gene TRBV2, with 7 nucleotides matching TRBD2. With 0 bases clipped from V and 4 bases from J, the junction kept 6 bases outside the gene matches. The CDR3 is 15 residues long. Germline values: CDR1 SNHLY, CDR2 FYNNEI. The CDR3 protein is CASSEARGSNYEQYF. CDR3 DNA: TGTGCCAGCAGTGAAGCGCGCGGGAGTAATTACGAGCAGTACTTC. Using reference TRBV2 and TRBJ2-7 for the parts outside the CDR3, the full variable domain is EPEVTQTPSHQVTQMGQEVILRCVPISNHLYFYWYRQILGQKVEFLVSFYNNEISEKSEIFDDQFSVERPDGSNFTLKIRSTKLEDSAMYFCASSEARGSNYEQYFGPGTRLTVT.

The chain links TRBV25-1 to TRBJ1-2, with a weak D call TRBD1 (5 bases). Germline CDR1 MGHDK, CDR2 SYGVNS. V lost 5 bases to trimming and J lost 5 bases, with 18 bases between them. The CDR3 runs to 15 residues. The CDR3 coding sequence is TGTGCCAGCAGTACTCTCGACAGTGCTGGATATGGCTACACCTTC. Protein sequence: CASSTLDSAGYGYTF.

The chain is built from TRBV5-1 and TRBJ1-2; D is possibly TRBD1 (5 bases). V was shortened by 2 bases and J by 0 bases, with 8 bases between the two germline ends. This CDR3 contains 14 residues. The germline V gene has CDR1 SGHRS and CDR2 YFSETQ. CDR3 region: CASSFQGSNYGYTF. The CDR3 DNA reads as TGCGCCAGCAGCTTCCAGGGATCTAACTATGGCTACACCTTC.

This clone came up once. The chain carries TRBV2 and TRBJ2-7; 9 bases are shared with TRBD2. This CDR3 comprises 16 residues. J was trimmed by 0 bases and V by 0 bases; bases with no gene match: 3. Per the germline V gene, CDR1 is SNHLY and CDR2 is FYNNEI. CDR3 sequence reads: CASSEAFSGSSYEQYF. The CDR3 region has the DNA TGTGCCAGCAGTGAAGCGTTTAGCGGGAGCTCCTACGAGCAGTACTTC.

The chain joins TRBV5-1 to TRBJ1-1, with 8 bases aligning to TRBD1. Trimming cost V 0 bases and J 4 bases; bases outside gene matches: 2. The CDR3 contains 14 residues. Germline CDR1 and CDR2: SGHRS and YFSETQ. This chain's CDR3 is CASSLAGGFTEAFF. CDR3 nucleotide sequence: TGCGCCAGCAGCTTGGCAGGGGGCTTCACTGAAGCTTTCTTT.

The V and J genes are TRBV11-3 and TRBJ2-2, with 7 bases lining up with TRBD1. The germline CDR1 and CDR2 sequences are SGHNT and YENEEA. The CDR3 covers 17 residues. With V trimmed by 2 bases and J by 2 bases, 8 bases remained unmatched. CDR3 nucleotides: TGTGCCAGCAGCTTAAGTTCGGCAGGGGGAAACACCGGGGAGCTGTTTTTT. This gives the protein CASSLSSAGGNTGELFF.

The CDR3 DNA follows: TGTGCCAGCAGCTCCAGAACCGGGTACGAGCAGTACTTC. Translating gives CASSSRTGYEQYF. The rearrangement uses TRBV7-3 and TRBJ2-7; D is uncertain. The CDR3 is 13 residues long. Germline V gene lookup returns CDR1 SGHTA and CDR2 FQGTGA. Trimming shortened V by 4 bases and J by 4 bases, and 11 bases separated the two germline ends.

J is TRBJ2-7 and V is TRBV4-1; the match to TRBD2 covers 8 bases. V lost 4 bases and J lost 6; bases outside the gene matches: 14. There are 16 residues in the CDR3. Germline CDR1 reads MGHRA; CDR2 reads YSYEKL. CDR3 sequence (DNA): TGCGCCAGCAGCCGCCCGGGGGGGGCCCCGGGGAGCGAGCAGTACTTC. This gives the protein CASSRPGGAPGSEQYF.

This clone showed up just once. V usage is TRBV5-1 and J usage is TRBJ2-1; D possibly corresponds to TRBD1 (6 bases). The CDR3 spans 15 residues. CDR1 is SGHRS, CDR2 YFSETQ, per germline. Trimming took 1 base from V and 5 from J, leaving 13 bases between them. The CDR3 DNA is TGCGCCAGCAGCTTGTTCCCTCAGGGGAACAATGAGCAGTTCTTC. It translates to CASSLFPQGNNEQFF.

The chain recombines TRBV11-2 with TRBJ1-1; TRBD1 aligns across 7 bases. V lost 4 bases and J lost 0; bases outside the gene matches: 5. Germline V gene sequence: CDR1 SGHAT, CDR2 FQNNGV. The CDR3 spans 15 residues. CDR3 protein: CASSSQTGLNTEAFF. DNA of the CDR3: TGTGCCAGCAGCTCTCAGACAGGGTTGAACACTGAAGCTTTCTTT. The whole variable domain, filled in from reference TRBV11-2 and TRBJ1-1, reads EAGVAQSPRYKIIEKRQSVAFWCNPISGHATLYWYQQILGQGPKLLIQFQNNGVVDDSQLPKDRFSAERLKGVDSTLKIQPAKLEDSAVYLCASSSQTGLNTEAFFGQGTRLTVV.

J is TRBJ1-2 and V is TRBV4-1; 9 bases map to TRBD1. J lost 2 bases, V lost 4 bases, and 5 bases had no gene match. The CDR3 runs 15 residues. The V gene's germline CDR1 is MGHRA and CDR2 YSYEKL. The CDR3 protein is CASSLPGQGNYGYTF. Here the CDR3 DNA reads TGCGCCAGCAGCCTACCGGGACAGGGCAACTATGGCTACACCTTC.

The chain carries TRBV5-6 and TRBJ2-6; a weak D match, TRBD2 (5 bases). Germline V gene sequence: CDR1 SGHDT, CDR2 YYEEEE. Trimming removed 3 bases at V and 12 bases at J, with 16 bases between. CDR3 length: 14 amino acids. DNA for the CDR3: TGTGCCAGCAGCTCCGTTGCGGGTTCGAGCGTCCTGACTTTC. Translation gives CASSSVAGSSVLTF.

This chain connects TRBV19 to TRBJ2-7; weak D call: TRBD2 (5 bases). This CDR3 has 14 amino acids. The V and J ends lost 5 bases and 0 bases respectively, with 11 bases between them. The V gene's germline CDR1 is LNHDA and CDR2 SQIVND (reference sequence). As DNA, the CDR3 is TGTGCCAGTAGTCTAGCACCGAGCTCCTACGAGCAGTACTTC. Residues: CASSLAPSSYEQYF.

The chain joins TRBV5-6 to TRBJ1-5; the match to TRBD1 covers 9 bases. Germline V gene data show CDR1 as SGHDT and CDR2 as YYEEEE. J gave up 4 bases and V 0 bases, and 5 bases lay outside the gene matches. This CDR3 has 16 amino acids. CDR3 in DNA: TGTGCCAGCAGCTTGGTAGGGACAGGGCCTAATCAGCCCCAGCATTTT. This translates into CASSLVGTGPNQPQHF. Using reference TRBV5-6 and TRBJ1-5 for the parts outside the CDR3, the full variable domain is DAGVTQSPTHLIKTRGQQVTLRCSPKSGHDTVSWYQQALGQGPQFIFQYYEEEERQRGNFPDRFSGHQFPNYSSELNVNALLLGDSALYLCASSLVGTGPNQPQHFGDGTRLSIL.

This chain connects TRBV5-8 to TRBJ2-7; 7 positions agree with TRBD1. V dropped 2 bases and J dropped 2; count of bases not matched to a gene: 1. Looked up from germline, CDR1 is SGHTS and CDR2 is YDEGEE. The CDR3 is 13 amino acids. The CDR3 sequence: CASSFGQAYEQYF. The CDR3 bases are TGTGCCAGCAGCTTTGGACAGGCCTACGAGCAGTACTTC.